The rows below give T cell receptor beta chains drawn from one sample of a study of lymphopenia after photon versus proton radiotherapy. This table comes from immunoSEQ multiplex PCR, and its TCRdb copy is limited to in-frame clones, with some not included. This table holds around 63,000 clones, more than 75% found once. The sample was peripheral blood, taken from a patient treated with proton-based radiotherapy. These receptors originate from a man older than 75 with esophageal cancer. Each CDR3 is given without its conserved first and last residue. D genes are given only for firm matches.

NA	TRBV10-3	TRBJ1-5	ASSTRHPNQPQH
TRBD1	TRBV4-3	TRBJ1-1	ASSRGTGGRTIANTEAF
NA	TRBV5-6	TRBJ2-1	ASSLVGAYNEQF
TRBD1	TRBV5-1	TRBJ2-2	ASSQSPRQGAGGELF
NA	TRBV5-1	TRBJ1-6	ASSLGGQYNSPLH
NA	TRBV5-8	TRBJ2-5	ASSFRDRETQY
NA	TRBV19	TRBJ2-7	ASSIVRGSYEQY
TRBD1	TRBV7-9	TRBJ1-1	ASLWTGYPEAF
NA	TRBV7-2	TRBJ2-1	ASSLDPWGNEQF
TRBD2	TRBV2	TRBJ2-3	ASSTGTSGGTDTQY
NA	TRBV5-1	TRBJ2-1	ASSFQGSYNEQF
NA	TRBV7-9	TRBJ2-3	ASSLAAGQY
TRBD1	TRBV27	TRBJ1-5	ASSSQTGFSNQPQH
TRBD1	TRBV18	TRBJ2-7	ASSPGLDRVFYEQY
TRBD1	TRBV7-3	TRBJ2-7	ASSVGTGVSYEQY
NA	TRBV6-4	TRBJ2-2	ASSALGGYTGELF
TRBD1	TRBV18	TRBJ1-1	ASSPSLRTGLWAEAF
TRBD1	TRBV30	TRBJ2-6	AWRGGQGAYQQTISGANVLT
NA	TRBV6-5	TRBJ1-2	ASSYGNKGNYGYT
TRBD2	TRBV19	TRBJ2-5	ASSPLGRLASGREETQY
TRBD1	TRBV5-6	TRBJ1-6	ASSADRRGSPLH
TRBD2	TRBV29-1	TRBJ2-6	SVDTSGNSGANVLT
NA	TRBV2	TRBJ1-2	ASRRIGQGYT
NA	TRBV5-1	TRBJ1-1	ASSLAGPQGTEAF
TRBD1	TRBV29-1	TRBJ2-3	SVKPGQITDTQY
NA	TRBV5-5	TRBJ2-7	ASSLQGTDPYEQY
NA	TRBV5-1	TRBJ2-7	ASSLGTARSYEQY
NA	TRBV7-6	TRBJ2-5	ASSLLGGETQY
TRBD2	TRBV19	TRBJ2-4	ASTTSGTPGKNIQY
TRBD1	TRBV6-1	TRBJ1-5	ASSEARQGLQPQH
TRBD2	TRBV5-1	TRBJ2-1	ASSLVFSGSSGDNEQF
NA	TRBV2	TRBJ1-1	ASSVYTEAF
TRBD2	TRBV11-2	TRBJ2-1	ASSSPGTSGPYNEQF
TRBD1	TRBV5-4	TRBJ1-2	ASSTGRDRTYGYT
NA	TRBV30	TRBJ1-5	AWSVDNNQPQH
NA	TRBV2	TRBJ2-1	ASSDASVGYNEQF
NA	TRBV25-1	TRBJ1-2	ASSEGGSFVGYT
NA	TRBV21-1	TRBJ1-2	ASRGQGGYT
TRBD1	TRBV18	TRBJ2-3	ASSPPVAGGRDTQY
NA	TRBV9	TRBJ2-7	ASSVATGPSYEQY
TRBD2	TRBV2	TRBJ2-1	ASSGLRGDYNEQF
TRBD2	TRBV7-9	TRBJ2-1	ASSLAGTSGSYNEQF
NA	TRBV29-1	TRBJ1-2	SVDIPFYGYT
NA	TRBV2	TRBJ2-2	ASSEAWTGGHPGELF
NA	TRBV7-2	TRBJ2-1	ASSLAGGSSSYNEQF
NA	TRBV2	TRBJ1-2	ASSTGPPNYGYT
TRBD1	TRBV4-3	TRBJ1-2	ASSPDRNNLYGYT
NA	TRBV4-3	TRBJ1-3	ASSQWVGNTIY
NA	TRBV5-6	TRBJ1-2	ASSFGYGYT
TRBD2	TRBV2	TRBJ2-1	ASSAGGDYSGAKYYNEQF
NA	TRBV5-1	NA	ASSLEDSPEYEQY
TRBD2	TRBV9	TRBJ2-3	ASSVSGRVTDTQY
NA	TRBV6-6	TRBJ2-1	ASRDLGDRNEQF
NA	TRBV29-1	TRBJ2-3	SVEMGPDTQY
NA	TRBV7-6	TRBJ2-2	ASSLARDTGELF
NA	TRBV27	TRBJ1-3	ASGRSGGPRSGNTIY
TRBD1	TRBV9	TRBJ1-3	ASRGTGAFGNTIY